A selection of T cell receptor beta chains follows, all from one sample in a study of pediatric ulcerative colitis. Data came from immunoSEQ multiplex PCR; TCRdb stores just in-frame clones and leaves some out. Found here are more than 50,000 clones, over 70% of them singletons; the top ten hold roughly 5.5%. The sequenced material came from blood. All receptors derive from a boy under 18 with moderate ulcerative colitis. Each CDR3 is given with its conserved first and last residue. Each record gives: J gene, clone size, V gene, D gene, CDR3 DNA, CDR3 protein. A D gene is named only where the DNA matches it firmly. The size entry is marked missing in some rows and otherwise reads once, few, many or a size class.

j_call: TRBJ1-2
clone_size: NA
v_call: TRBV18
d_call: NA
cdr3_nt: TGTGCCAGCTCACCCAACGCGGAGCTTAACTATGGCTACACCTTC
cdr3_aa: CASSPNAELNYGYTF

j_call: TRBJ1-4
clone_size: NA
v_call: TRBV5-1
d_call: NA
cdr3_nt: TGCGCCAGCAGCTTGAGTCCAACTAATGAAAAACTGTTTTTT
cdr3_aa: CASSLSPTNEKLFF

j_call: TRBJ2-1
clone_size: few
v_call: TRBV7-2
d_call: NA
cdr3_nt: TGTGCCAGCAGCTTAGCGCTTGTATCTGGTGAGCAGTTCTTC
cdr3_aa: CASSLALVSGEQFF

j_call: TRBJ1-1
clone_size: NA
v_call: TRBV7-2
d_call: NA
cdr3_nt: TGTGCCAGCAGCCCTGTTGTATATGGCGGAGTTGGAGCTTTCTTT
cdr3_aa: CASSPVVYGGVGAFF

j_call: TRBJ2-7
clone_size: NA
v_call: TRBV9
d_call: NA
cdr3_nt: TGTGCCAGCAGCGGCCGGATCGGGGATGATTCCAACGAGCAGTACTTC
cdr3_aa: CASSGRIGDDSNEQYF

j_call: TRBJ1-1
clone_size: once
v_call: TRBV6-5
d_call: NA
cdr3_nt: TGTGCCAGCAGTTACTCGATGGTTGGCACTGAAGCTTTCTTT
cdr3_aa: CASSYSMVGTEAFF

j_call: TRBJ2-1
clone_size: NA
v_call: TRBV5-1
d_call: TRBD1
cdr3_nt: TGCGCCAGCAGCTTCCAGGGACAGGGGGCGCGGGATGAGCAGTTCTTC
cdr3_aa: CASSFQGQGARDEQFF

j_call: TRBJ2-3
clone_size: once
v_call: TRBV5-1
d_call: NA
cdr3_nt: TGCGCCAGCAGTCCTCTAGCGCAGCCAGATACGCAGTATTTT
cdr3_aa: CASSPLAQPDTQYF

j_call: TRBJ2-6
clone_size: NA
v_call: TRBV12-5
d_call: NA
cdr3_nt: TGTGCTAGTGGTCGACACCATGCAGGACAAAGTCGGGCCAACGTCCTGACTTTC
cdr3_aa: CASGRHHAGQSRANVLTF

j_call: TRBJ2-3
clone_size: NA
v_call: TRBV11-2
d_call: NA
cdr3_nt: TGTGCCAGCAGCTTAGATCCAGAATCAGATACGCAGTATTTT
cdr3_aa: CASSLDPESDTQYF

j_call: TRBJ2-1
clone_size: NA
v_call: TRBV5-1
d_call: TRBD1
cdr3_nt: TGCGCCAGCAGCGCTAGGGACAGGGTGACCTACAATGAGCAGTTCTTC
cdr3_aa: CASSARDRVTYNEQFF

j_call: TRBJ2-3
clone_size: NA
v_call: TRBV11-3
d_call: NA
cdr3_nt: TGTGCCAGCAGCTTAGTTGCGGGGAGTGCGCAGTATTTT
cdr3_aa: CASSLVAGSAQYF

j_call: TRBJ1-1
clone_size: NA
v_call: TRBV5-1
d_call: NA
cdr3_nt: TGCGCCAGCAGCTCCAGGGTTGTGAACACTGAAGCTTTCTTT
cdr3_aa: CASSSRVVNTEAFF

j_call: TRBJ1-1
clone_size: few
v_call: TRBV18
d_call: NA
cdr3_nt: TGTGCCAGCTCACCACGGGCAGGGGAGAACACTGAAGCTTTCTTT
cdr3_aa: CASSPRAGENTEAFF

j_call: TRBJ1-6
clone_size: NA
v_call: TRBV2
d_call: TRBD1
cdr3_nt: TGTGCCAGCAGCTGGGACAGGGGATATAATTCACCCCTCCACTTT
cdr3_aa: CASSWDRGYNSPLHF

j_call: TRBJ1-4
clone_size: NA
v_call: TRBV4-1
d_call: TRBD1
cdr3_nt: TGCGCCAGCAGCCAAGGACAGGGTGGAAATGAAAAACTGTTTTTT
cdr3_aa: CASSQGQGGNEKLFF

j_call: TRBJ2-2
clone_size: NA
v_call: TRBV5-1
d_call: TRBD2
cdr3_nt: TGCGCCAGCAGCCCCATACTAGCGGGGAAAAATACCGGGGAGCTGTTTTTT
cdr3_aa: CASSPILAGKNTGELFF

j_call: TRBJ2-7
clone_size: once
v_call: TRBV7-6
d_call: NA
cdr3_nt: TGTGCCAGCAGCTTAAGACAAGGCGGAGGCGAGCAGTACTTC
cdr3_aa: CASSLRQGGGEQYF

j_call: TRBJ1-1
clone_size: NA
v_call: TRBV19
d_call: TRBD1
cdr3_nt: TGTGCCAGTAGTATCGACAGGGGGCACACTGAAGCTTTCTTT
cdr3_aa: CASSIDRGHTEAFF

j_call: TRBJ1-3
clone_size: NA
v_call: TRBV9
d_call: NA
cdr3_nt: TGTGCCAGCAGCCCCCCAACACGGGGCTCCTCTGGAAACACCATATATTTT
cdr3_aa: CASSPPTRGSSGNTIYF

j_call: TRBJ2-3
clone_size: once
v_call: TRBV7-6
d_call: NA
cdr3_nt: TGTGCCAGCAGCCTAACCAGTGGGGTGGGGGGCACAGATACGCAGTATTTT
cdr3_aa: CASSLTSGVGGTDTQYF

j_call: TRBJ2-1
clone_size: NA
v_call: TRBV11-3
d_call: TRBD1
cdr3_nt: TGTGCCAGCAGTCCCGACAGGGGTGGCTACAATGAGCAGTTCTTC
cdr3_aa: CASSPDRGGYNEQFF

j_call: TRBJ1-1
clone_size: NA
v_call: TRBV5-1
d_call: NA
cdr3_nt: TGCGCCAGCAGCACTGGGCTGGGCGAGACTGAAGCTTTCTTT
cdr3_aa: CASSTGLGETEAFF

j_call: TRBJ1-2
clone_size: once
v_call: TRBV29-1
d_call: TRBD1
cdr3_nt: TGCAGCGCCAGGACAGGGACTTTTCATGGCTACACCTTC
cdr3_aa: CSARTGTFHGYTF

j_call: TRBJ1-1
clone_size: NA
v_call: TRBV6-5
d_call: NA
cdr3_nt: TGTGCCAGCAGTTATTCTACAGGCTCAGCTTTCTTT
cdr3_aa: CASSYSTGSAFF

j_call: TRBJ2-1
clone_size: NA
v_call: TRBV28
d_call: TRBD1
cdr3_nt: TGTGCCAGCAGACCCGACAGGGACAGGGATGAGCAGTTCTTC
cdr3_aa: CASRPDRDRDEQFF

j_call: TRBJ2-2
clone_size: NA
v_call: TRBV9
d_call: TRBD2
cdr3_nt: TGTGCCAGCAGCCTCAGAGGGGGTAGCGGGAGCAACACCGGGGAGCTGTTTTTT
cdr3_aa: CASSLRGGSGSNTGELFF

j_call: TRBJ2-7
clone_size: NA
v_call: TRBV11-3
d_call: NA
cdr3_nt: TGTGCCAGCAGCAGGATGGGGTCCTACGAGCAGTACTTC
cdr3_aa: CASSRMGSYEQYF

j_call: TRBJ1-3
clone_size: NA
v_call: TRBV4-1
d_call: NA
cdr3_nt: TGCGCCAGCAGCCATTTGGGGAACGGAGGGTACACCATATATTTT
cdr3_aa: CASSHLGNGGYTIYF

j_call: TRBJ2-1
clone_size: few
v_call: TRBV4-1
d_call: NA
cdr3_nt: TGCGCCAGCAGCCAAGTAGCGGTTCACAATGAGCAGTTCTTC
cdr3_aa: CASSQVAVHNEQFF

j_call: TRBJ1-5
clone_size: NA
v_call: TRBV30
d_call: NA
cdr3_nt: TGTGCCTGGAGTTGGAGGGCAGGGCAGCCCCAGCATTTT
cdr3_aa: CAWSWRAGQPQHF

j_call: TRBJ1-1
clone_size: NA
v_call: TRBV7-9
d_call: NA
cdr3_nt: TGTGCCAGCAGCGGGGACCATGCCACTGAAGCTTTCTTT
cdr3_aa: CASSGDHATEAFF

j_call: TRBJ2-3
clone_size: few
v_call: TRBV6-1
d_call: NA
cdr3_nt: TGTGCCAGCAGTGAGGGCAGCTCGGATACGCAGTATTTT
cdr3_aa: CASSEGSSDTQYF

j_call: TRBJ2-3
clone_size: NA
v_call: TRBV5-1
d_call: NA
cdr3_nt: TGCGCCAGCAGCTTGTCCACCACGCCAGGAGCTAGCACAGATACGCAGTATTTT
cdr3_aa: CASSLSTTPGASTDTQYF

j_call: TRBJ1-5
clone_size: NA
v_call: TRBV19
d_call: NA
cdr3_nt: TGTGCCAGTAGAACACAGGGTAACCGTCAGCCCCAGCATTTT
cdr3_aa: CASRTQGNRQPQHF

j_call: TRBJ2-3
clone_size: NA
v_call: TRBV6-8
d_call: NA
cdr3_nt: TGTGCCAGCAGTTACCTCCACACCAGCACAGATACGCAGTATTTT
cdr3_aa: CASSYLHTSTDTQYF